This T cell receptor (beta chain) comes out of a study of T cell responses to AZD1222 COVID-19 vaccine. Whole-study findings and limits: Donors were mostly white British, more females; clonal diversity possibly underestimated. Breadth and depth of Spike-specific TCRs rose after two AZD1222 doses.

The method was immunoSEQ multiplex PCR; TCRdb's version includes in-frame clones alone and lacks a portion of them. The sample consists of 30,000 to 40,000 clones, more than 75% of them appearing once. Points on this clone: Its cognate antigen is unknown.

The TCR comes from an adult who received the AZD1222 COVID-19 vaccine. The sequenced sample was peripheral blood, obtained 28 days after the second AZD1222 dose.

This CDR3 is CASSQGQSSGNTIYF. CDR3 nucleotide sequence: TGTGCCAGCTCACAGGGACAGAGCTCTGGAAACACCATATATTTT. This sequence joins TRBV18 and TRBJ1-3, with 7 nucleotides matching TRBD1. The length of the CDR3 is 15 residues. Trimming removed 4 bases from V and 0 bases from J; junction bases left unmatched: 3. Germline CDR1 KGHSH, CDR2 LQKENI.